Shown below are 13 T cell receptor beta chains from a single sample sequenced in a study of shared T cell receptors in the human thymus (dated by TCRdb to the early 2020s). The library was obtained by the immunoSEQ multiplex PCR assay. TCRdb provides this immuneACCESS table in a form limited to in-frame rearrangements. Some clones are lacking; in checked studies, under half of them reflect an unresolved V gene, and why the rest are absent is not known. In all, the sample holds around 730,000 clones, and 70% to 90% of those were seen once. The biggest ten clones account for approximately 0.01% of the sample. This sample was also put to use in a study of human thymus T cells.

Sequences were obtained from thymocytes. The receptors derive from a girl under three years old with a congenital heart defect. Donor details come from another sample of the same person, matched by shared clones.

The chain links TRBV5-1 to TRBJ1-3; no firm D call. Germline V lookup: CDR1 SGHRS, CDR2 YFSETQ. CDR3 length: 17 residues. Trimming took 0 bases from V and 0 from J, leaving 13 bases between them. The CDR3 protein is CASSLGAQDHSGNTIYF. The CDR3 DNA follows: TGCGCCAGCAGCTTGGGGGCCCAAGACCACTCTGGAAACACCATATATTTT.

The J gene is TRBJ2-7, the V gene TRBV5-1; 10 positions agree with TRBD1. Germline values: CDR1 SGHRS, CDR2 YFSETQ. After removal of 0 bases from V and 6 bases from J, the junction contained 9 bases not matched to a gene. This CDR3 contains 16 residues. The CDR3 DNA is TGCGCCAGCAGCTTGGCCACGGGACAGGGGAACTGCGAGCAGTACTTC. Translation: CASSLATGQGNCEQYF.

This sequence joins TRBV7-9 and TRBJ1-1; possibly TRBD1 for D (6 bases). V was trimmed by 2 bases and J by 3 bases, leaving 13 bases between them. The CDR3 has 15 residues. Germline V CDR1 and CDR2: SEHNR, FQNEAQ (reference sequence). CDR3: CASSLFKGVYTEAFF. The DNA of the CDR3 is TGTGCCAGCAGCTTATTTAAGGGGGTTTACACTGAAGCTTTCTTT. Supplemented by reference TRBV7-9 and TRBJ1-1, the full variable domain reads DTGVSQNPRHKITKRGQNVTFRCDPISEHNRLYWYRQTLGQGPEFLTYFQNEAQLEKSRLLSDRFSAERPKGSFSTLEIQRTEQGDSAMYLCASSLFKGVYTEAFFGQGTRLTVV.

V is TRBV5-1 and J is TRBJ1-2, with D tentatively TRBD1 (5 bases). This CDR3 spans 16 amino acids. Per the germline V gene, CDR1 is SGHRS and CDR2 is YFSETQ. V was clipped by 4 bases and J by 1 base, with 17 bases between them. The CDR3 DNA sequence: TGCGCCAGCAGCCTAACGCAAGGGGATCTTAACTATGGCTACACCTTC. It translates to CASSLTQGDLNYGYTF.

J is TRBJ2-5 and V is TRBV28, with TRBD1 identical over 7 bases. The germline gives CDR1 MDHEN, CDR2 SYDVKM. V lost 2 bases to trimming and J lost 4 bases; unmatched junction nucleotides: 13. CDR3 length: 17 amino acids. CDR3 amino acids: CASSLGPDRAEGETQYF. For the CDR3, the DNA is TGTGCCAGCAGTTTAGGCCCCGACAGGGCTGAGGGAGAGACCCAGTACTTC.

The chain combines TRBV10-3 with TRBJ1-1; perhaps TRBD1 as D (5 bases). CDR1 ENHRY and CDR2 SYGVKD come from the germline V gene. The CDR3 has 15 amino acids. Between the trimmed V and J ends, which lost 4 bases and 2 bases, there was a span of 14 bases. This CDR3 is CAISGGVESNTEAFF. CDR3 nucleotides: TGTGCCATCAGTGGGGGGGTGGAGAGTAACACTGAAGCTTTCTTT.

This sequence joins TRBV27 and TRBJ1-6; D unclear. V lost 5 bases, J lost 7 bases, and 12 bases lay in between. CDR1 is MNHEY, CDR2 SMNVEV, per germline (reference sequence). This CDR3 has 14 amino acids. The CDR3, as DNA: TGTGCCAGCAGTCCCCGGGAAGTAAATTCACCCCTCCACTTT. The encoded protein is CASSPREVNSPLHF.

CDR3 residues: CASSSTRDTGTSNYGYTF. CDR3 in DNA: TGCGCCAGCAGCTCAACAAGGGACACCGGTACCTCAAACTATGGCTACACCTTC. V is TRBV5-1 and J is TRBJ1-2; TRBD1 is a possible D gene (6 bases). Trimming left V 3 bases short and J 2 bases short, with 23 bases between. Looked up from germline, CDR1 is SGHRS and CDR2 is YFSETQ. The CDR3 has 18 residues. Full variable domain (missing parts from reference TRBV5-1 and TRBJ1-2): KAGVTQTPRYLIKTRGQQVTLSCSPISGHRSVSWYQQTPGQGLQFLFEYFSETQRNKGNFPGRFSGRQFSNSRSEMNVSTLELGDSALYLCASSSTRDTGTSNYGYTFGSGTRLTVV.

This clone was observed a few times. The gene calls are TRBV2 and TRBJ2-7; tentatively, D is TRBD2 (6 bases). The V end was cut by 2 bases, the J end by 4 bases, with 24 bases between. The CDR3 has 18 residues. Germline CDR1 SNHLY, CDR2 FYNNEI. The CDR3 sequence is CASSEFAVGDVGGYEQYF. The CDR3 bases are TGTGCCAGCAGTGAATTTGCGGTAGGGGACGTTGGAGGGTACGAGCAGTACTTC.

This rearrangement joins TRBV7-9 to TRBJ2-1; no reliable D call. The ends were cut back, 3 bases at V and 4 bases at J, with 16 bases in the middle. The CDR3 totals 16 residues. Germline lookup yields CDR1 SEHNR and CDR2 FQNEAQ (reference sequence). The chain's CDR3 is CASSLSYRIPYNEQFF. The CDR3 nucleotides read TGTGCCAGCAGCTTGAGCTACCGAATACCTTACAATGAGCAGTTCTTC.

The V and J genes are TRBV14 and TRBJ2-3, with no clear D. This CDR3 has 16 residues. Trimming took off 4 bases at V and 0 bases at J, with 14 bases between the two ends. Germline-derived CDR1 and CDR2 are SGHDN and FVKESK. The CDR3 loop reads CASSPHYTNSTDTQYF. The DNA for the CDR3 is TGTGCCAGCAGCCCCCACTATACTAATAGCACAGATACGCAGTATTTT.

The chain combines TRBV19 with TRBJ1-4, with 8 bases lining up with TRBD1. This CDR3 spans 16 amino acids. Trimming removed 3 bases from V and 10 bases from J; junction bases left unmatched: 13. The germline V gene has CDR1 LNHDA and CDR2 SQIVND (reference sequence). As DNA, the CDR3 is TGTGCCAGTAGTATCCCTTTTAGACAGGGGCGACCAAAACTGTTTTTT. Protein sequence: CASSIPFRQGRPKLFF.

V is TRBV5-5 and J is TRBJ1-5; no clear D gene. CDR3 length equals 13 residues. Germline V gives CDR1 SGHKS, CDR2 YYEKEE (reference sequence). Trimming stripped 2 bases from V and 7 bases from J, with 10 bases between. The CDR3: CASSFVVGQPQHF. CDR3 nucleotide sequence: TGTGCCAGCAGCTTTGTTGTGGGCCAGCCCCAGCATTTT.